One and the same sample provided the 12 T cell receptor beta chains below, sequenced in a study of T cells in women clearing cervical HPV infection. Sequenced by immunoSEQ multiplex PCR; TCRdb stores in-frame clones only, minus some. The table counts fewer than 50,000 clones; less than 8.5% lies in the top ten. The specimen was blood buffy coat. The receptors derive from a woman between 18 and 75 years old with a cervical HPV16 infection that either progressed to CIN3+ or cleared (not recorded which).

About this clone itself: The read terminates 3 residues before the CDR3 end, so the remaining end is supplied by the germline J gene. V is TRBV20-1 and J is TRBJ2-3; D is perhaps TRBD2 (6 bases). Looked up from germline, CDR1 is DFQATT and CDR2 is SNEGSKA (reference sequence). With 6 bases removed from V and 0 bases from J, the gap between germline ends came to 16 bases. This CDR3 has 15 amino acids. The sequenced part of the CDR3 DNA is TGCAGTGCCCCGATGGTAGCGGCTAGCACAGATACG. Protein: CSAPMVAASTDT. The CDR3, in full, reads CSAPMVAASTDTQYF.

Notes on this clone: The sequence runs out 3 residues before the end of the CDR3; the remainder is reconstructed from the germline J gene. This chain joins TRBV5-1 and TRBJ2-3, with D possibly matching TRBD2 (6 bases). The V end lost 0 bases, the J end lost 3 bases, and 11 bases lay between the germline ends. The CDR3 spans 15 residues. Germline V gives CDR1 SGHRS, CDR2 YFSETQ. The CDR3 loop is CASSLVGGGTDTQYF. The CDR3 bases that were read are TGCGCCAGCAGCTTGGTTGGAGGAGGGACAGATACG.

As to this clone: The CDR3 end is not reached by the read, which stops 3 residues before it; the germline J gene fills it in. V and J are TRBV7-3 and TRBJ1-4, with D unclear. V was cut by 1 base and J by 0 bases, with 18 bases left in between. This CDR3 contains 19 residues. Germline V gene sequence: CDR1 SGHTA, CDR2 FQGTGA. The CDR3 bases that were read are TGTGCCAGCAGCTTAAGTCTTGGCAGGAGACGAGCAACTAATGAAAAA. Encoded protein: CASSLSLGRRRATNEK. The whole CDR3 region reads CASSLSLGRRRATNEKLFF.

For this clone: The read halts 3 residues ahead of the CDR3 end, with the missing end drawn from the germline J gene. The J gene is TRBJ2-1, the V gene TRBV7-2; D possibly corresponds to TRBD2 (6 bases). CDR1 is SGHTA and CDR2 is FQGNSA in the germline V gene. The V end lost 3 bases, the J end lost 4 bases, and 7 bases lay between the germline ends. This CDR3 spans 13 amino acids. The CDR3 region is CASSFSGYNEQFF. CDR3 bases read: TGTGCCAGCAGCTTTAGCGGTTACAATGAG.

For this clone: The CDR3 end lies 3 residues beyond the end of the read and is filled in from the germline J gene. The chain has TRBV10-1 and TRBJ2-1; TRBD2 agrees at 9 bases. V shed 7 bases and J 5 bases; nucleotides not matched to a gene: 9. The V gene's germline CDR1 is WNHNN and CDR2 SYGVQD (reference sequence). The CDR3 spans 15 residues. CDR3 DNA (partial): TGCGCCAGCACCCGAGGGATAGCGGGAGACAATGAG. The encoded protein is CASTRGIAGDNE. The whole CDR3 reads CASTRGIAGDNEQFF.

Concerning this clone itself: The CDR3 end is not reached by the read, which stops 3 residues before it; the germline J gene fills it in. This chain uses TRBV18 with TRBJ1-1; D call uncertain. In germline, CDR1 is KGHSH, CDR2 LQKENI. The CDR3 totals 14 residues. V lost 0 bases to trimming and J lost 1 base, with 6 bases between them. The CDR3 sequence: CASSPPSENTEAFF. The DNA read from the CDR3 is TGTGCCAGCTCACCACCGTCAGAGAACACTGAA.

Concerning this clone: From the germline J gene comes the end of the CDR3, since the read stops 3 residues before it. V and J are TRBV5-1 and TRBJ1-5; tentative D call: TRBD1 (5 bases). This CDR3 region has 13 residues. Germline-derived CDR1 and CDR2 are SGHRS and YFSETQ. Trimming left V 5 bases short and J 3 bases short, with 9 bases between. The CDR3 here is CASRQDINQPQHF. The sequenced CDR3 bases are TGCGCCAGCAGACAGGACATCAATCAGCCC.

About this clone: The CDR3 end falls 3 residues outside the read, so it is completed with the germline J gene. This rearrangement joins TRBV6-1 to TRBJ2-2, with D maybe TRBD2 (5 bases). The CDR3 is 15 amino acids. Germline V gene lookup returns CDR1 MNHNS and CDR2 SASEGT. With 3 bases removed from V and 4 bases from J, the gap between germline ends came to 12 bases. The chain's CDR3 is CASSEGGLGTGELFF. CDR3 DNA (partial): TGTGCCAGCAGTGAGGGCGGACTTGGCACCGGGGAG.

Turning to this clone: The CDR3 is cut off 3 residues early in the read; its end comes from the germline J gene. V is TRBV19 and J is TRBJ2-2, with 11 bases fitting TRBD2. Germline V gives CDR1 LNHDA, CDR2 SQIVND (reference sequence). The CDR3 extends over 18 amino acids. V trimming: 3 bases; J trimming: 4 bases; junction bases outside the gene matches: 10. The CDR3 loop reads CASSIEVSGGAGTGELFF. Partial CDR3 DNA: TGTGCCAGTAGTATCGAAGTTAGCGGGGGGGCAGGCACCGGGGAG.

With respect to this clone: The CDR3 is cut off 3 residues early in the read; its end comes from the germline J gene. The rearrangement joins TRBV10-2 to TRBJ1-2; D is possibly TRBD1 (6 bases). From germline, CDR1 is WSHSY and CDR2 SAAADI. Deletions cut 7 bases from V and 6 bases from J, with 18 bases between. The CDR3 runs 14 residues. CDR3 bases read: TGCGCCAGCATTCAAGCGGGGGGCACTAATGGC. This codes for CASIQAGGTNG. The full-length CDR3 reads as CASIQAGGTNGYTF.

With respect to this clone: The CDR3 end is not reached by the read, which stops 3 residues before it; the germline J gene fills it in. This rearrangement joins TRBV19 to TRBJ1-2; TRBD1 is a possible D gene (6 bases). Germline V gives CDR1 LNHDA, CDR2 SQIVND (reference sequence). There are 13 residues in the CDR3. Trimming pared 7 bases from V and 1 base from J, leaving 10 bases between. The covered CDR3 bases are TGTGCCAGTATCAGGGGAAATAACTATGGC. It is translated as CASIRGNNYG. The full CDR3 protein reads CASIRGNNYGYTF.

Concerning this clone itself: The read stops 3 residues short of the end of the CDR3; the missing end is completed from the germline J gene. V usage is TRBV4-1 and J usage is TRBJ2-7; the D gene could be TRBD1 or TRBD2 (5 bases each). The CDR3 totals 14 residues. The germline V gene encodes CDR1 MGHRA and CDR2 YSYEKL. The germline V and J ends were trimmed by 3 bases and 6 bases, with 15 bases remaining between them. The CDR3 region is CASSHPARGLEQYF. CDR3 DNA (partial): TGCGCCAGCAGCCATCCCGCGAGGGGTCTCGAG.